This is a list of T cell receptor beta chains from one sample in a study of blood T cell repertoires in COVID-19. Sequenced by immunoSEQ multiplex PCR; TCRdb stores in-frame clones only, minus some. This sample yields 250,000 to 350,000 clones, of which around 84% are seen a single time; 2% to 3% belongs to the top ten. Sequencing was carried out using PBMCs or T cells enriched from blood (not recorded which). The source of these receptors is a woman in her 50s who had recovered from COVID-19. Both conserved end residues are part of each CDR3. Fields, in order: V gene, J gene, D gene, clone size, CDR3 DNA, CDR3 protein. D genes are given only for firm matches. Size is omitted from some rows. Given values are once, few, many or a class for expanded clones.

TRBV21-1	TRBJ2-1	NA	NA	TGTGCCAGCAGCACGGGGCCACAGGGCGATGAGCAGTTCTTC	CASSTGPQGDEQFF
TRBV14	TRBJ1-2	NA	NA	TGTGCCAGCAGCCAATCTGGGGAGAGGGGGAGACGCTACACCTTC	CASSQSGERGRRYTF
TRBV5-1	TRBJ1-3	TRBD1	NA	TGCGCCAGCAGCTTACAGGGGAGCTCTGGAAACACCATATATTTT	CASSLQGSSGNTIYF
TRBV7-6	TRBJ2-5	TRBD1	NA	TGTGCCAGCAGCTTAGATATAGTGGGACAGGGGGCAGAGACCCAGTACTTC	CASSLDIVGQGAETQYF
TRBV30	TRBJ1-2	NA	NA	TGTGCCTGGAGTGCTACGATTGGCTACACCTTC	CAWSATIGYTF
TRBV6-5	TRBJ2-7	TRBD1	NA	TGTGCCAGCAGTACGCACAGGGGGCTACTATCCGAGCAGTACTTC	CASSTHRGLLSEQYF
TRBV5-1	TRBJ2-7	TRBD1	once	TGCGCCAGCACGAAAGCCGGACAGGGGGCTGGGGAGCAGTACTTC	CASTKAGQGAGEQYF
TRBV7-9	TRBJ2-1	NA	NA	TGTGCCAGCAGCTTACAATCCCATGAGCAGTTCTTC	CASSLQSHEQFF
TRBV5-4	TRBJ2-5	TRBD1	NA	TGTGCCAGCAGTCCAACCACAGGGGGCTTTGAGACCCAGTACTTC	CASSPTTGGFETQYF
TRBV4-3	TRBJ1-5	NA	few	TGCGCCAGCAGCCAAAATTCAGGGCCCTCCTCCGTAGAGCAGCATTTT	CASSQNSGPSSVEQHF
TRBV28	TRBJ1-4	NA	NA	TGTGCCAGCAGTTTATGGGGCGCAGGTTCTAATGAAAAACTGTTTTTT	CASSLWGAGSNEKLFF
TRBV29-1	TRBJ1-2	TRBD1	NA	TGCAGCGTTGAAGATGGTCGACAGGGGTGGGAAGGCTACACCTTC	CSVEDGRQGWEGYTF
TRBV6-2/TRBV6-3	TRBJ2-2	NA	few	TGTGCCAGCAGTTACGGGGGCAGGGGCCCGAACACCGGGGAGCTGTTTTTT	CASSYGGRGPNTGELFF
TRBV12-3/TRBV12-4	TRBJ1-2	NA	once	TGTGCCAGCAGTTTTTTTATCGCAGGTGGCTACACCTTC	CASSFFIAGGYTF
TRBV6-1	TRBJ2-3	TRBD1	many	TGTGCCAGCAGTGAAGGACAGGGGGCAGATACGCAGTATTTT	CASSEGQGADTQYF
TRBV4-3	TRBJ1-5	NA	once	TGCGCCAGCAGCCAAGAAACAGGTGGCAATCAGCCCCAGCATTTT	CASSQETGGNQPQHF
TRBV12-2	TRBJ2-7	NA	NA	TGTGCAAGTCGCTTAGAAAGACAGGGGGCCTGTTCCTACGAGCAGTACTTC	CASRLERQGACSYEQYF
TRBV29-1	TRBJ2-1	NA	NA	TGCAGCGTTGATTGGCGGGGCTACAATGAGCAGTTCTTC	CSVDWRGYNEQFF
TRBV5-1	TRBJ1-5	NA	NA	TGCGCCAGCAGCTTGGACGGTCCTCAGGCTCAGCCCCAGCATTTT	CASSLDGPQAQPQHF
TRBV27	TRBJ2-4	TRBD1	NA	TGTGCCAGCAGTTCACATTTCCGGCCGGGACAGAGAATTGGCATTCAGTACTTC	CASSSHFRPGQRIGIQYF
TRBV6-5	TRBJ1-3	TRBD1	NA	TGTGCCAGCAGTTACGGGACAGGGTATGGAAACACCATATATTTT	CASSYGTGYGNTIYF
TRBV6-5	TRBJ1-4	TRBD1	many	TGTGCCAGCAGTTACTCGAGAACAGGGGGCGGTGAAAAACTGTTTTTT	CASSYSRTGGGEKLFF
TRBV21-1	TRBJ2-5	NA	NA	TGTGCCAGCAGCAAAGCCGGGTCGGGGGAGACCCAGTACTTC	CASSKAGSGETQYF
TRBV19	TRBJ1-4	TRBD1	NA	TGTGCCAGTCGTACCGGGACAGGGAATGAAAAACTGTTTTTT	CASRTGTGNEKLFF
TRBV7-9	TRBJ2-2	NA	NA	TGTGCCAGCAGCCCGACACGGAACACCGGGGAGCTGTTTTTT	CASSPTRNTGELFF
TRBV13	TRBJ1-1	TRBD1	NA	TGTGCCAGCAGCTTAAGACAGGGTATGAACACTGAAGCTTTCTTT	CASSLRQGMNTEAFF
TRBV6-5	TRBJ1-3	TRBD1	NA	TGTGCCGGGCAGACAGGGGGTGGAAACACCATATATTTT	CAGQTGGGNTIYF
TRBV2	TRBJ1-3	NA	NA	TGTGCCAGCACCAAGGAGTTGACTGGAAACACCATATATTTT	CASTKELTGNTIYF
TRBV10-1	TRBJ2-2	TRBD2	NA	TGCGCCAGCAGTGAGTCACTAGCGGGAAACACCGGGGAGCTGTTTTTT	CASSESLAGNTGELFF
TRBV30	TRBJ1-2	TRBD1	once	TGTGCCTGGAGTCCCAGGGGGCAGTACTATGGCTACACCTTC	CAWSPRGQYYGYTF
TRBV7-9	TRBJ2-3	TRBD2	NA	TGTGCCAGCCTTTCTAGCGGGAGGGTCGGTACGCAGTATTTT	CASLSSGRVGTQYF
TRBV19	TRBJ2-5	NA	NA	TGTGCCAGTAGTTTCGGAGAGACCCAGTACTTC	CASSFGETQYF
TRBV5-1	TRBJ1-1	NA	NA	TGCGCCAGCAGTCAAACCTCGGACAGGAACACTGAAGCTTTCTTT	CASSQTSDRNTEAFF
TRBV10-3	TRBJ2-7	NA	NA	TGTGCCATCAGTGAGTCGACTCTCTCCTACGAGCAGTACTTC	CAISESTLSYEQYF
TRBV30	TRBJ2-1	TRBD2	NA	TGTGCCTGGAGTAGCGGGACTTCCGACAATGAGCAGTTCTTC	CAWSSGTSDNEQFF
TRBV7-8	TRBJ2-3	NA	NA	TGTGCCAGCATTCCATTCCCAAGACTCATTCCAGATACGCAGTATTTT	CASIPFPRLIPDTQYF
TRBV12-5	TRBJ1-4	NA	NA	TGTGCTAGTGGTTTGGTACACAGCCGTGAAAAACTGTTTTTT	CASGLVHSREKLFF
TRBV6-5	TRBJ2-7	TRBD1	NA	TGTGCCAGCAGGGGGACAGCCTCCTACGAGCAGTACTTC	CASRGTASYEQYF
TRBV10-1	TRBJ2-7	TRBD2	NA	TGCGCCAGCAGTGAAAGTGGTGGTAGCGGGAGCTACGAGCAGTACTTC	CASSESGGSGSYEQYF
TRBV5-6	TRBJ1-1	TRBD1	once	TGTGCCAGCAGCCTAGTGGGCGGGAGGGGGCGGAGCACTGAAGCTTTCTTT	CASSLVGGRGRSTEAFF
TRBV3-1/TRBV3-2	TRBJ1-1	NA	few	TGTGCCAGCAGCCAAGAAAGCCCGGGGAACACTGAAGCTTTCTTT	CASSQESPGNTEAFF
TRBV19	TRBJ1-2	NA	NA	TGTGCCAGTACCCCGGGGATCTATGGCTACACCTTC	CASTPGIYGYTF
TRBV9	TRBJ1-3	TRBD1	NA	TGTGCCAGCAGCGTATCACCGACAGGGTACTCTGGAAACACCATATATTTT	CASSVSPTGYSGNTIYF
TRBV5-5	TRBJ1-1	NA	NA	TGTGCCAGCAGCTTCCCCAAGGAGGGCACTGAAGCTTTCTTT	CASSFPKEGTEAFF